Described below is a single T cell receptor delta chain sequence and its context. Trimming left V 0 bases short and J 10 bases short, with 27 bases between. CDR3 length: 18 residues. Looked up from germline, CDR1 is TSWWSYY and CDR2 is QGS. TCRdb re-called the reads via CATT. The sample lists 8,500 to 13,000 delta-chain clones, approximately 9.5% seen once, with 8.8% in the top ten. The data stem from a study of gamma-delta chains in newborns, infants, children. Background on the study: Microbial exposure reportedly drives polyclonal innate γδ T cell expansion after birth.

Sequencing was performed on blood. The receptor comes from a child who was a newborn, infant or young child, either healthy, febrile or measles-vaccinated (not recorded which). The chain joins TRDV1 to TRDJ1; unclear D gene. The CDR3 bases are TGTGCTCTTGGGGAACTGGGACACCTCCCATTCCCAGTGGAGCCACTCATCTTT. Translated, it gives CALGELGHLPFPVEPLIF.